This T cell receptor beta chain was profiled in a study of CD8+CD57+ T cells in acquired aplastic anemia (dated 2018 in TCRdb). General notes on the study: A mean of 3.2 ug of DNA, ranging from 0.2 to 27.4 ug, was extracted from sorted CD4+ and CD8+ cells. An average of roughly 10 million reads for CD4+ cells and approximately 11 million reads for CD8+ cells was obtained from healthy donor samples. Broad study findings and their caveats: Roughly 30 CD8+ CDR3 sequences were found to be shared between patients and controls, but these sequences appeared to be highly expressed in patients and within the immunodominant clones of the patients. Patients and healthy controls showed no significant difference in CD8+ Simpson's diversity (P=0.060).

CDR1 and CDR2, per the germline V gene, are SQVTM and ANQGSEA. From cysteine to phenylalanine, the CDR3 is 17 amino acids long. Only the CDR3 DNA stays, 51 bases, in frame from base 1. Trimmed from V: 0 bases; trimmed from J: 3 bases; junction bases lacking a gene match: 12. Concerning this clonotype: The specificity of this receptor is unknown. Base qualities are missing; no much larger clone stands one base away.

Genomic DNA served as template for TCR beta VDJ combination and CDR3 sequence profiling. TCR repertoire sequencing was run on an Illumina HiSeq 2000. As for the original processing: TRBV/TRBJ rearrangement plots, CDR3 size and DJ length profiles, and Simpson's diversity index were used to evaluate the repertoires. The immunodominant clone was defined as the most abundant DNA sequence in deep sequencing data. CDR3 amino acid sequences were checked for sharing between subjects and were compared against published repertoires and the VDJdb database. The public sequencing data were trimmed at Q25 with fastp and processed into clonotypes with MiXCR by TCRdb, which kept only in-frame beta chains. Each entry is one CDR3 protein sequence, shown with its most common DNA and genes. TCRdb assigned the V and J calls; the authors' analysis was not used. The sample table contains around 230,000 distinct CDR3 sequences; only one count was recorded for approximately 60% of them. In total, the top ten clones hold around 28% of the sample.

In this study, sorted CD4+ and CD8+ T cells from the blood of healthy subjects and of severe aplastic anemia patients had their TCR repertoires deep-sequenced. Ficoll-Paque density gradient centrifugation was used to isolate peripheral blood mononuclear cells. CD4+ and CD8+ T cells were sorted by FACS or magnetic beads before DNA extraction. This TCR derives from a human donor in good health. Material for sequencing was sorted CD4+, CD8+, or CD8+CD57+ T cells (not recorded which) from PBMCs. The V gene is TRBV29-1 and the J gene is TRBJ2-7; 9 of the junction bases match TRBD2. The CDR3 amino acid sequence is: CSVEDLGLAGDIYEQYF. The bases read TGCAGCGTTGAAGATCTTGGGTTAGCGGGGGATATCTACGAGCAGTACTTC.